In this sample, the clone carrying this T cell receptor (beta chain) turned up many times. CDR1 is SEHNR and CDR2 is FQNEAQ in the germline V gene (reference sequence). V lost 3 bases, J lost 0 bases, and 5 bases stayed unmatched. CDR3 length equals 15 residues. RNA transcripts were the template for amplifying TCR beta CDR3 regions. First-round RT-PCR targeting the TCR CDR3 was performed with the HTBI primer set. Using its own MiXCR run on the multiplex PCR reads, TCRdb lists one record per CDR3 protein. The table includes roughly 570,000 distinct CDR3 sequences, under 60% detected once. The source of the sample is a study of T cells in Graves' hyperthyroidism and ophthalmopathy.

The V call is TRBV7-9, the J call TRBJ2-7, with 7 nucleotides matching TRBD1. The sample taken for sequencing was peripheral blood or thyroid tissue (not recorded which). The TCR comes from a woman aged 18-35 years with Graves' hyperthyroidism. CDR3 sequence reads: CASSFLRQGSYEQYF. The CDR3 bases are TGTGCCAGCAGCTTCCTTCGACAGGGCTCCTACGAGCAGTACTTC. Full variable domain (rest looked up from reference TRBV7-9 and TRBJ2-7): DTGVSQNPRHKITKRGQNVTFRCDPISEHNRLYWYRQTLGQGPEFLTYFQNEAQLEKSRLLSDRFSAERPKGSFSTLEIQRTEQGDSAMYLCASSFLRQGSYEQYFGPGTRLTVT.